This T cell receptor beta chain derives from a study of glioma-infiltrating T cells. This CDR3 has 14 amino acids. CDR1 and CDR2 (germline): MNHEY, SVGAGI. With regard to this clonotype: Its ends do not fully match the called genes, so a read error is possible.

TCR alpha and beta CDR3 regions were amplified from RNA using iRepertoire nested multiplex PCR. One entry per CDR3 protein results from TCRdb running MiXCR on the multiplex PCR reads. The data show about 110,000 distinct CDR3 sequences, 25% to 30% seen once. The sequence derives from a human donor with low-grade glioma or glioblastoma, undergoing nonglioma brain surgery, or in good health (not recorded which). The chain uses TRBV6-5 and TRBJ1-5; D remains ambiguous. Sequenced sample: glioma tissue, nonneoplastic brain tissue, or PBMCs (not recorded which). This CDR3 reads CASSYRTYNQLQHF. In DNA, the CDR3 is TGTGCCAGCAGTTACAGGACCTACAATCAGCTCCAGCATTTT.